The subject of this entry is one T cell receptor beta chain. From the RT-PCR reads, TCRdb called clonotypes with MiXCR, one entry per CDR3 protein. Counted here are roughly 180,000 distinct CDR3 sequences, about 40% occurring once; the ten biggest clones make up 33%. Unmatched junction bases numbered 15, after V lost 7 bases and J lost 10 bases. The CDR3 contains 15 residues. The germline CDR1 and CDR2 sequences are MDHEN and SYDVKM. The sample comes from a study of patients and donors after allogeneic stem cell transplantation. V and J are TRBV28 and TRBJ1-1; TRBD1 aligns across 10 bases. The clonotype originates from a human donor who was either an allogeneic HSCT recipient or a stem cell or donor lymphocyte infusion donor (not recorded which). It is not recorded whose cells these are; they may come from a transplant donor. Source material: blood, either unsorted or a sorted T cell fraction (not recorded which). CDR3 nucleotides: TGTGCCAGCACCGCTTCCGGGACAGGGACAGGGGCAGCTTTCTTT. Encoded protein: CASTASGTGTGAAFF.